This is a list of T cell receptor beta chains from one sample in a study of memory CD4+ T cells and cytomegalovirus serostatus. Sequencing was performed with immunoSEQ multiplex PCR; in TCRdb, only in-frame clones are kept and a portion is missing. Among approximately 49,000 clones listed, 60% to 80% were seen once. What was sequenced was memory CD4+ T cells from blood. These receptors were collected from an adult in good health and CMV-seronegative. Each CDR3 is given with its conserved first and last residue. Each record gives: J gene, D gene, V gene, clone size, CDR3 DNA, CDR3 protein. A D gene is named only where the DNA matches it firmly. Clone size is not always given. Where it is, it says once, few, many or a class for expanded clones.

J gene: TRBJ2-3; D gene: .; V gene: TRBV19; clone size: .; CDR3 DNA: TGTGCCAGTACGGTAGGGGACAGCGGGACAGATACGCAGTATTTT; CDR3 protein: CASTVGDSGTDTQYF
J gene: TRBJ1-2; D gene: .; V gene: TRBV15; clone size: .; CDR3 DNA: TGTGCCACCAGCAGAGGTTGGACTTTGACAACGAACTATGGCTACACCTTC; CDR3 protein: CATSRGWTLTTNYGYTF
J gene: TRBJ2-3; D gene: TRBD1; V gene: TRBV7-2; clone size: .; CDR3 DNA: TGTGCCAGCAGCGTTACAGGGGTCGGCACAGATACGCAGTATTTT; CDR3 protein: CASSVTGVGTDTQYF
J gene: TRBJ1-1; D gene: .; V gene: TRBV10-3; clone size: .; CDR3 DNA: TGTGCCGGATCAGGGCAGGGTGGGACTGAAGCTTTCTTT; CDR3 protein: CAGSGQGGTEAFF
J gene: TRBJ2-7; D gene: TRBD1; V gene: TRBV29-1; clone size: .; CDR3 DNA: TGCAGCGTCCACAAACCCGGGACAGGGGGCGAGGTGCAGTACTTC; CDR3 protein: CSVHKPGTGGEVQYF
J gene: TRBJ2-1; D gene: .; V gene: TRBV9; clone size: few; CDR3 DNA: TGTGCCAGCAGCGTAGCGGGGGCGGGAGAGCAGTTCTTC; CDR3 protein: CASSVAGAGEQFF
J gene: TRBJ1-2; D gene: TRBD1; V gene: TRBV7-9; clone size: .; CDR3 DNA: TGTGCCAGCAGCTTAGCGGGCGACAGGGGTCATGGCTACACCTTC; CDR3 protein: CASSLAGDRGHGYTF
J gene: TRBJ1-2; D gene: .; V gene: TRBV6-1; clone size: .; CDR3 DNA: TGTGCCAGCAAGGCCGGTGCGTGGGGGGTCGGTGGCTACACCTTC; CDR3 protein: CASKAGAWGVGGYTF
J gene: TRBJ2-7; D gene: TRBD2; V gene: TRBV6-6; clone size: .; CDR3 DNA: TGTGCCAGCAGCTTTGGGACTAGCGGTGAGCAGTACTTC; CDR3 protein: CASSFGTSGEQYF
J gene: TRBJ2-7; D gene: .; V gene: TRBV5-1; clone size: .; CDR3 DNA: TGCGCCAGCAGCCTTGAGGGACCAGCACGGGAGCAGTACTTC; CDR3 protein: CASSLEGPAREQYF
J gene: TRBJ1-2; D gene: .; V gene: TRBV2; clone size: .; CDR3 DNA: TGTGCCAGCAGGATTGACAGACGGGTTTATGGCTACACCTTC; CDR3 protein: CASRIDRRVYGYTF
J gene: TRBJ2-3; D gene: .; V gene: TRBV18; clone size: .; CDR3 DNA: TGTGCCAGCTCACCGTCGGGGACCCTCACAGATACGCAGTATTTT; CDR3 protein: CASSPSGTLTDTQYF
J gene: TRBJ1-2; D gene: .; V gene: TRBV6-1; clone size: .; CDR3 DNA: TGTGCCAGCAGTGGACCCTCGGGGGTCATAGACTATGGCTACACCTTC; CDR3 protein: CASSGPSGVIDYGYTF
J gene: TRBJ2-3; D gene: .; V gene: TRBV15; clone size: .; CDR3 DNA: TGTGCCACCAGCAGAGCAACAGATACGCAGTATTTT; CDR3 protein: CATSRATDTQYF
J gene: TRBJ2-1; D gene: .; V gene: TRBV2; clone size: .; CDR3 DNA: TGTGCCAGCAGGGTCAGCTCCTACAATGAGCAGTTCTTC; CDR3 protein: CASRVSSYNEQFF
J gene: TRBJ2-1; D gene: .; V gene: TRBV11-3; clone size: .; CDR3 DNA: TGTGCCAGCAGCTTAGGCAGGGCCAATGAGCAGTTCTTC; CDR3 protein: CASSLGRANEQFF
J gene: TRBJ2-1; D gene: TRBD2; V gene: TRBV10-2; clone size: .; CDR3 DNA: TGCGCCAGCAGCGGACCGGGACTAGCGGGGGGGAGCTCCTACAATGAGCAGTTCTTC; CDR3 protein: CASSGPGLAGGSSYNEQFF
J gene: TRBJ2-7; D gene: .; V gene: TRBV10-3; clone size: .; CDR3 DNA: TGTGCCATCACCCCGAGCCCGGGGTCGGAGTACGAGCAGTACTTC; CDR3 protein: CAITPSPGSEYEQYF
J gene: TRBJ2-7; D gene: .; V gene: TRBV5-4; clone size: .; CDR3 DNA: TGTGCCAGCAGCCGGACCGCATACGAGCAGTACTTC; CDR3 protein: CASSRTAYEQYF
J gene: TRBJ1-2; D gene: .; V gene: TRBV5-1; clone size: .; CDR3 DNA: TGCGCCAGCAGCTTGGAAGTCATGACGGCGTATGGCTACACCTTC; CDR3 protein: CASSLEVMTAYGYTF
J gene: TRBJ2-1; D gene: TRBD1; V gene: TRBV5-1; clone size: .; CDR3 DNA: TGCGCCAGCAGCTTTGGACAGGGGTACAATGAGCAGTTCTTC; CDR3 protein: CASSFGQGYNEQFF
J gene: TRBJ2-7; D gene: .; V gene: TRBV6-5; clone size: .; CDR3 DNA: TGTGCCAGCAGTTACGGTACACTAAAGAACGAGCAGTACTTC; CDR3 protein: CASSYGTLKNEQYF
J gene: TRBJ1-2; D gene: .; V gene: TRBV25-1; clone size: once; CDR3 DNA: TGTGCCAGCAGTCGAGCGGGTGACTATGGCTACACCTTC; CDR3 protein: CASSRAGDYGYTF
J gene: TRBJ1-6; D gene: .; V gene: TRBV7-2; clone size: few; CDR3 DNA: TGTGCCAGCGGGCAAGGTTCACCCCTCCACTTT; CDR3 protein: CASGQGSPLHF
J gene: TRBJ2-1; D gene: TRBD2; V gene: TRBV28; clone size: few; CDR3 DNA: TGTGCCAGCAGTTTATTGGGGACAATTAGCGGGGGGGCCGGTTATGAGCAGTTCTTC; CDR3 protein: CASSLLGTISGGAGYEQFF
J gene: TRBJ2-1; D gene: .; V gene: TRBV7-2; clone size: medium-sized; CDR3 DNA: TGTGCCAGCAGCGCTTCATACAATGAGCAGTTCTTC; CDR3 protein: CASSASYNEQFF
J gene: TRBJ2-5; D gene: TRBD1; V gene: TRBV25-1; clone size: .; CDR3 DNA: TGTGCCAGTACTGGGGACAGGGGCGGTATAGAGACCCAGTACTTC; CDR3 protein: CASTGDRGGIETQYF
J gene: TRBJ2-6; D gene: .; V gene: TRBV4-3; clone size: .; CDR3 DNA: TGCGCCAGCAGCCGAGTCTTCTCTGGGGCCAACGTCCTGACTTTC; CDR3 protein: CASSRVFSGANVLTF
J gene: TRBJ2-7; D gene: TRBD2; V gene: TRBV7-3; clone size: .; CDR3 DNA: TGTGCCAGCAGCCACAGTTGGACTAGCGGGGGGAAGAAGTCCTACGAGCAGTACTTC; CDR3 protein: CASSHSWTSGGKKSYEQYF
J gene: TRBJ2-7; D gene: .; V gene: TRBV11-2; clone size: once; CDR3 DNA: TGTGCCAGCAGTCCCATAGGACGGGCGCGGGGAGTTCCCTACGAGCAGTACTTC; CDR3 protein: CASSPIGRARGVPYEQYF
J gene: TRBJ1-2; D gene: .; V gene: TRBV5-1; clone size: .; CDR3 DNA: TGCGCCAGCAGCTTTGCATTTGGGGCAGCTAACTATGGCTACACCTTC; CDR3 protein: CASSFAFGAANYGYTF
J gene: TRBJ1-4; D gene: .; V gene: TRBV19; clone size: once; CDR3 DNA: TGTGCCAGTGGTAGGCAGGGTGTCGCAACTAATGAAAAACTGTTTTTT; CDR3 protein: CASGRQGVATNEKLFF
J gene: TRBJ2-2; D gene: .; V gene: TRBV5-4; clone size: .; CDR3 DNA: TGTGCCAGCAGACCAAACAGAGCGACCGGGGAGCTGTTTTTT; CDR3 protein: CASRPNRATGELFF
J gene: TRBJ1-3; D gene: TRBD1; V gene: TRBV5-4; clone size: .; CDR3 DNA: TGTGCCAGCAGCTTGGCAAAAGGACAGGGGGCAGGAAACACCATATATTTT; CDR3 protein: CASSLAKGQGAGNTIYF
J gene: TRBJ1-1; D gene: .; V gene: TRBV7-3; clone size: .; CDR3 DNA: TGTGCCAGCAGCTTAACGGCGGGTCCCTACACTGAAGCTTTCTTT; CDR3 protein: CASSLTAGPYTEAFF
J gene: TRBJ2-5; D gene: .; V gene: TRBV19; clone size: .; CDR3 DNA: TGTGCCAGTAGTATTGAAGTCAGGGGGGGTACGGAGACCCAGTACTTC; CDR3 protein: CASSIEVRGGTETQYF
J gene: TRBJ1-6; D gene: .; V gene: TRBV9; clone size: .; CDR3 DNA: TGTGCCAGCAGCGTAGGCGCGGGGATGGATTCACCCCTCCACTTT; CDR3 protein: CASSVGAGMDSPLHF
J gene: TRBJ2-6; D gene: .; V gene: TRBV19; clone size: .; CDR3 DNA: TGTGCCAGTACCCTGGGGCAGGTACACTCTGGGGCCAACGTCCTGACTTTC; CDR3 protein: CASTLGQVHSGANVLTF
J gene: TRBJ2-7; D gene: .; V gene: TRBV2; clone size: few; CDR3 DNA: TGTGCCAGGGGGCGGGGACTTTCCTACGAGCAGTACTTC; CDR3 protein: CARGRGLSYEQYF
J gene: TRBJ2-5; D gene: .; V gene: TRBV27; clone size: .; CDR3 DNA: TGTGCCAGCAGTTTACTGGGTCCAGAGACCCAGTACTTC; CDR3 protein: CASSLLGPETQYF
J gene: TRBJ2-4; D gene: .; V gene: TRBV11-1; clone size: .; CDR3 DNA: TGTGCCAGCAGCTTAGATTTCGGCAAGCACATTCAGTACTTC; CDR3 protein: CASSLDFGKHIQYF